The subject of this entry is one TCR beta chain. The data were taken from a study of T cell changes during pregnancy in multiple sclerosis. The germline V gene has CDR1 SGDLS and CDR2 YYNGEE. The V and J ends lost 0 bases and 2 bases, in that order; junction bases with no gene match: 1. This CDR3 contains 14 residues. The repertoire was sequenced with immunoSEQ multiplex PCR; TCRdb's copy has only in-frame clones and lacks some. The sample lists roughly 30,000 clones, approximately 87% occurring once. Material: CD8+ T cells from peripheral blood mononuclear cells, obtained after pregnancy. The genes are TRBV9 and TRBJ2-7; 8 bases line up with TRBD2. This TCR derives from a female donor with multiple sclerosis, enrolled in a pregnancy study. DNA for the CDR3: TGTGCCAGCAGCGTAGCGGGGGGGCCCTACGAGCAGTACTTC. Amino acid sequence: CASSVAGGPYEQYF.